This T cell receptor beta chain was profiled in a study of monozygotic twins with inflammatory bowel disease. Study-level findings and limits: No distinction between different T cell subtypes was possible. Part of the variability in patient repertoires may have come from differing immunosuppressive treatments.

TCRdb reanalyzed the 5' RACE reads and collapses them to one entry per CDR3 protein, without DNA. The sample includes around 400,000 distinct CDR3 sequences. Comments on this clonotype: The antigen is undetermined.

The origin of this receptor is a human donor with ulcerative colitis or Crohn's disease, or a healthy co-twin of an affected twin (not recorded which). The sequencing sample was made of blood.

Here the CDR3 reads CASSQEGQSYGYTF. This chain links TRBV4-1 with TRBJ1-2; TCRdb picks TRBD1, but there is no DNA to check that call. Germline assignment: CDR1 MGHRA and CDR2 YSYEKL. This CDR3 contains 14 residues.